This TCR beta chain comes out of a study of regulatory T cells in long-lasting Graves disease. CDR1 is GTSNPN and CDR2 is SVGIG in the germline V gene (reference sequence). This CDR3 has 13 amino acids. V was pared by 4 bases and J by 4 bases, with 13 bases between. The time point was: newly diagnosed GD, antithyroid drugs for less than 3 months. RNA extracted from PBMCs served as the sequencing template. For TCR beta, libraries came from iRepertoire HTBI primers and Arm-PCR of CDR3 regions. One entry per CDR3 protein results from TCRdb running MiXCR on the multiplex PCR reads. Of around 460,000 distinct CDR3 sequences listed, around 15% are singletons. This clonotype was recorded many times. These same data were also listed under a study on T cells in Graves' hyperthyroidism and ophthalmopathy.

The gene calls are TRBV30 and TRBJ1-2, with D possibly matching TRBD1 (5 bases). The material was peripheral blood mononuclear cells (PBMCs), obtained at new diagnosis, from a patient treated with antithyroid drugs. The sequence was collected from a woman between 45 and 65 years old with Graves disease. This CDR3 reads CAWTPPGGYGYTF. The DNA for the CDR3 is TGTGCCTGGACACCGCCCGGGGGCTATGGCTACACCTTC.